This passage covers 2 T cell receptor beta chains from one sample sequenced in a study of T cell changes during pregnancy in multiple sclerosis. The data were produced by immunoSEQ multiplex PCR, yet TCRdb's version contains in-frame clones alone and is incomplete. The repertoire holds around 88,000 clones, approximately 93% seen once, with 2.5% to 3% in the top ten. The sample consisted of peripheral blood, taken in the first trimester of pregnancy. Every receptor here comes from a female donor with multiple sclerosis, enrolled in a pregnancy study.

This chain joins TRBV7-9 and TRBJ1-1, with TRBD1 matching 7 bases. The V gene end was trimmed by 1 base and the J gene end by 1 base; junction bases not matched to a gene: 0. CDR1 is SEHNR, CDR2 FQNEAQ, per germline (reference sequence). CDR3 length: 14 amino acids. The CDR3 spells CASSLGQGNTEAFF. CDR3 in DNA: TGTGCCAGCAGCTTAGGACAGGGGAACACTGAAGCTTTCTTT.

The rearrangement joins TRBV27 to TRBJ2-7; a possible D gene is TRBD2 (5 bases). This CDR3 contains 14 residues. Germline lookup yields CDR1 MNHEY and CDR2 SMNVEV (reference sequence). Trimming took off 0 bases at V and 3 bases at J, with 9 bases between the two ends. CDR3 in amino acids: CASSLSSADYEQYF. The CDR3 bases are TGTGCCAGCAGTTTATCTAGCGCCGACTACGAGCAGTACTTC.